This passage covers 3 T cell receptor beta chains from one sample sequenced in a study of blood T cell repertoires in COVID-19. Libraries were prepared by immunoSEQ multiplex PCR; TCRdb keeps only in-frame clonotypes and omits some of them. The sample includes 250,000 to 300,000 clones, 65% to 90% of them seen just once. Material for sequencing was peripheral blood. Receptor source: an older woman with active or convalescent COVID-19.

This chain links TRBV7-9 with TRBJ1-4; D is undetermined. V was clipped by 5 bases and J by 4 bases, with 5 bases between them. The CDR3 contains 12 residues. Per germline, CDR1 SEHNR and CDR2 FQNEAQ (reference sequence). CDR3 sequence: CASSQYNEKLFF. CDR3 coding DNA: TGTGCCAGCAGCCAGTATAATGAAAAACTGTTTTTT.

Here the CDR3 reads CASSVGTSDNEQFF. In DNA, the CDR3 is TGTGCCAGCAGCGTCGGGACTAGCGACAATGAGCAGTTCTTC. The rearrangement uses TRBV3-1 (or the pseudogene TRBV3-2) and TRBJ2-1, with 10 bases matching TRBD2. V lost 5 bases to trimming and J lost 5 bases; unmatched junction nucleotides: 3. Germline V CDR1 and CDR2: LGHDT, YNNKEL (reference sequence). The CDR3 contains 14 residues.

This clone was picked up one time. V is TRBV11-2 and J is TRBJ1-3; D remains unclear. Per the germline V gene, CDR1 is SGHAT and CDR2 is FQNNGV. V lost 3 bases, J lost 0 bases, and 9 bases lay in between. The CDR3 consists of 15 residues. CDR3 sequence reads: CASSFEGLSGNTIYF. The CDR3 coding sequence is TGTGCCAGCAGCTTTGAGGGCCTCTCTGGAAACACCATATATTTT.